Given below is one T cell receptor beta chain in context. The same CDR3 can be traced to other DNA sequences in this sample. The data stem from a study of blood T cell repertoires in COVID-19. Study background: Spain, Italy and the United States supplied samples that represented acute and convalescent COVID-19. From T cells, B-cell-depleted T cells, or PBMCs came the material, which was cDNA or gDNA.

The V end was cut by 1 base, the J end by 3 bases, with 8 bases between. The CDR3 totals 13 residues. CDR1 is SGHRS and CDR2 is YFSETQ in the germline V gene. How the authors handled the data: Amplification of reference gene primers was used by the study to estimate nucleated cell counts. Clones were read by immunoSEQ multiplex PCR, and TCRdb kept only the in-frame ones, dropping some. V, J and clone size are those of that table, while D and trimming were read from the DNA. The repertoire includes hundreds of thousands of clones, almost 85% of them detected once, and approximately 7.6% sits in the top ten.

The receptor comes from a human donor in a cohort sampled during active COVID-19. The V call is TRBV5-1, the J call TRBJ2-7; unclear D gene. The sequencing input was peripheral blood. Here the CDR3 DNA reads TGCGCCAGCAGCTTGACATCAGGCTACGAGCAGTACTTC. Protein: CASSLTSGYEQYF.